This T cell receptor beta chain was identified during a study of blood T cell repertoires in COVID-19. The germline V gene encodes CDR1 MNHEY and CDR2 SMNVEV (reference sequence). Trimming took 6 bases from V and 7 from J; bases not matched to a gene: 5. This CDR3 has 12 residues. The method was immunoSEQ multiplex PCR; TCRdb's version includes in-frame clones alone and lacks a portion of them. The data show 250,000 or so clones, about 82% seen once. Individuals drawn from under 30 US areas were about 18 to 90 years old. Before being deemed recovered, Cohort 3 donors had two negative PCRs, clearance, or symptom resolution.

Sequences were obtained from PBMCs or T cells enriched from blood (not recorded which). The TCR was taken from a woman aged 45-60 years who had recovered from COVID-19. The V call is TRBV27, the J call TRBJ1-2; 7 nucleotides agree with TRBD1. CDR3 DNA: TGTGCCAGCAGGACACAGGGGTCTGGCTACACCTTC. Its translation is CASRTQGSGYTF.